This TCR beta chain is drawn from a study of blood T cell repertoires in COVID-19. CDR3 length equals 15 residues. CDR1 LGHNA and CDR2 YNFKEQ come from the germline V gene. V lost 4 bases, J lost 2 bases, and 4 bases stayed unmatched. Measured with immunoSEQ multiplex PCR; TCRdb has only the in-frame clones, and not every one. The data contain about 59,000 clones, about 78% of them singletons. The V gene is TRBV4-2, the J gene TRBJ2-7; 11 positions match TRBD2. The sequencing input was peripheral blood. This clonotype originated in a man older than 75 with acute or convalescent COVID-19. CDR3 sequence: CASSPGTSGTYEQYF. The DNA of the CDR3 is TGTGCCAGCAGCCCCGGGACTAGCGGCACCTACGAGCAGTACTTC.